The clone carrying this TCR beta chain was found a few times. The target antigen is unknown. The data are from a study of OX40 agonist ivuxolimab in advanced cancers. Sampled blood was obtained at baseline, cycle 4 day 1, and cycle 7 day 1. Study results and caveats: Some nonresponders also had low normalized T-cell clonal expansion.

Measured with immunoSEQ multiplex PCR; TCRdb has only the in-frame clones, and not every one. The sample records about 36,000 clones, 80% to 90% being singletons. Material: CD4+ or CD8+ T cells sorted from blood, obtained in a trial of the OX40 agonist ivuxolimab. The receptor's source is an adult with an advanced solid tumor such as melanoma, head and neck, liver or kidney cancer.

CDR3 in DNA: TGTGCCAGCCTTAACGGGTTTGGTGGGGCCAACGTCCTGACTTTC. Translated, it gives CASLNGFGGANVLTF. The chain combines TRBV7-8 with TRBJ2-6; D not resolved. There are 15 residues in the CDR3. CDR1 is SGHVS, CDR2 FQNEAQ, per germline. V lost 8 bases and J lost 3, with 14 bases in between.